What follows is one T cell receptor (beta chain) and its context. Its specificity is not known. The sample is drawn from a study of post-analysis software for immune sequencing data. Study-level information: Recorded disease courses covered relapsing-remitting, secondary progressive and progressive-relapsing multiple sclerosis. Some patients had no subtype annotation. Findings of the study overall: The study found significantly lower normalized Chao1 diversity in multiple sclerosis patients than in controls. Patients used roughly five TRBV segments, including TRBV5-6, TRBV5-1 and TRBV20-1, more often than controls.

The CDR3 covers 15 residues. J lost 1 base, V lost 5 bases, and 6 bases had no gene match. The V gene's germline CDR1 is SGHTA and CDR2 FQGNSA. Researchers reported that TCR beta cDNA libraries carried unique molecular identifiers. TCRdb ran MiXCR on the PCR reads and lists one entry per CDR3 protein. This table has about 770,000 distinct CDR3 sequences, approximately 44% appearing once. The clonotype originates from a girl aged 5-17 years with multiple sclerosis. The sample consisted of blood. The chain employs TRBV7-2 and TRBJ2-7, with 9 bases that match TRBD2. CDR3 in DNA: TGTGCCAGCAGCCCACAGACTAGCGGATCCTACGAGCAGTACTTC. Encoded protein: CASSPQTSGSYEQYF.